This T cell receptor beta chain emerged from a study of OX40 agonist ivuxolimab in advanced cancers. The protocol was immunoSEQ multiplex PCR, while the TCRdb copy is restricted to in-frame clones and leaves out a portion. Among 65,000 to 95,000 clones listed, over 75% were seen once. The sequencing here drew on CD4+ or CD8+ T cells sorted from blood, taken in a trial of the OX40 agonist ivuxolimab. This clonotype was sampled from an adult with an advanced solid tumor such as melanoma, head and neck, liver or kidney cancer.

The CDR3 reads CAWSEGRGDEQYF. DNA for the CDR3: TGTGCCTGGAGCGAGGGCAGGGGGGACGAGCAGTACTTC. The chain is built from TRBV30 and TRBJ2-7; a weak D match, TRBD1 (7 bases). Germline V gives CDR1 GTSNPN, CDR2 SVGIG (reference sequence). This CDR3 spans 13 amino acids. Trimming removed 3 bases from V and 5 bases from J, with 14 bases in between.